This TCR beta chain was captured by sequencing in a study of T cells in localized non-small cell lung cancer. Details on this clone: What it binds is unknown.

Libraries were prepared by immunoSEQ multiplex PCR; TCRdb keeps only in-frame clonotypes and omits some of them. This sample has 24,000 or so clones, with over 75% found just once. V lost 5 bases and J 4 bases, leaving 11 bases between the germline ends. Germline V gene lookup returns CDR1 SGHAT and CDR2 FQNNGV. The CDR3 spans 14 residues. Findings of the study overall: Exceeding tumor, uninvolved adjacent lung had the highest T cell clonality. Adjacent lung tissue had a median about 57 of the top 100 clones found in the tumor.

The material was peripheral blood, obtained before any cancer treatment. V usage is TRBV11-2 and J usage is TRBJ1-4, with D perhaps matching TRBD1 (5 bases). This clonotype was obtained from a woman aged 35-70 years with stage I lung adenocarcinoma. The chain's CDR3 is CASSQSRGNEKLFF. The CDR3 DNA reads TGTGCCAGCAGCCAGAGTAGGGGTAATGAAAAACTGTTTTTT.